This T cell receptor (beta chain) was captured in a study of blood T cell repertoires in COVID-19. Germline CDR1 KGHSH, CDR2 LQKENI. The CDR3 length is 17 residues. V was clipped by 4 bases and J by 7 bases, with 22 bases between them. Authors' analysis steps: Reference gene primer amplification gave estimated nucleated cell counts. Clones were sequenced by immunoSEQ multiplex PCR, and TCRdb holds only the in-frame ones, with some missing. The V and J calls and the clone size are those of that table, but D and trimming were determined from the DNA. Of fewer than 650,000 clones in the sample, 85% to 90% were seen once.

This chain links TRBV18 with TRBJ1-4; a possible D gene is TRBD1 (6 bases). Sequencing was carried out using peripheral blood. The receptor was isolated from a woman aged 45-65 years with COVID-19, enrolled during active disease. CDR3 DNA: TGTGCCAGCTCACTAAACGCCGCGGGGGCGAGTAGTGAAAAACTGTTTTTT. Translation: CASSLNAAGASSEKLFF.